Sequencing of this T cell receptor (beta chain) was carried out in a study of shared clonotypes between healthy human individuals. Sequencing was performed with immunoSEQ multiplex PCR; in TCRdb, only in-frame clones are kept and a portion is missing. Of about 2.1 million clones in the sample, just over 90% were seen once. The CDR3 extends over 16 amino acids. Per the germline V gene, CDR1 is MNHEY and CDR2 is SVGAGI. The V and J ends lost 3 bases and 4 bases respectively, with 18 bases between them. Naive CD8 cells, CD45RO-negative and positively selected for CCR7, excluded terminally differentiated effector memory CD45RA+ cells.

This receptor was obtained from a man aged 18 to 29 in good health. Some clones in this sample may be carry-over from other donors' samples. The specimen sequenced was naive CD8+ T cells from PBMCs. The chain couples TRBV6-5 to TRBJ1-2; D not certain. The DNA of the CDR3 is TGTGCCAGCAGTTATCGGGTTAAGGCAGAAGCCTATGGCTACACCTTC. Amino acids: CASSYRVKAEAYGYTF.